A selection of T cell receptor beta chains follows, all from one sample in a study of vaccination and CD4 T cells after COVID-19. TCRdb independently ran MiXCR on the PCR reads; one entry per CDR3 protein. The table records about 12,000 distinct CDR3 sequences, over 50% of them present only once. These receptors lack a known antigen. The source material was CD4+ T cells from blood, cultured in vitro. All receptors come from a human donor who had recovered from COVID-19. CDR3s include the opening cysteine and the closing phenylalanine or tryptophan. The D gene is left open where the match is weak. Size is omitted from some rows. Given values are once, few, many or a class for expanded clones.

TRBJ2-5	once	TRBV24-1	TRBD1	CATSDTGQGQETQYF	TGTGCCACCAGTGATACAGGACAGGGCCAAGAGACCCAGTACTTC
TRBJ2-2	few	TRBV7-9	-	CASRRTGELFF	TGTGCCAGCAGGAGGACCGGGGAGCTGTTTTTT
TRBJ2-5	-	TRBV11-3	TRBD1	CASSLGSTGAETQYF	TGTGCCAGCAGCTTAGGTAGTACAGGGGCAGAGACCCAGTACTTC
TRBJ1-1	-	TRBV10-1	-	CAIHRTVTEAFF	TGCGCCATCCACCGGACGGTAACTGAAGCTTTCTTT
TRBJ1-1	-	TRBV7-9	-	CASSFKGTWGTEAFF	TGTGCCAGCAGCTTCAAGGGCACCTGGGGCACTGAAGCTTTCTTT
TRBJ1-4	-	TRBV6-5	-	CASSYLGVGDPGGKLFF	TGTGCCAGCAGTTACTTGGGGGTTGGGGATCCTGGGGGAAAACTGTTTTTT
TRBJ1-3	few	TRBV9	-	CASSVQGLPGNTIYF	TGTGCCAGCAGCGTACAGGGTCTGCCCGGAAACACCATATATTTT
TRBJ2-3	-	TRBV15	-	CATSLGGDSDTQYF	TGTGCCACCAGTTTGGGCGGGGATTCAGATACGCAGTATTTT
TRBJ1-6	medium-sized	TRBV6-2/TRBV6-3	-	CASKQANSPLHF	TGTGCCAGCAAACAGGCTAATTCACCCCTCCACTTT
TRBJ2-1	-	TRBV2	-	CASSWVRSSYNEQFF	TGTGCCAGCAGTTGGGTCAGAAGCTCCTACAATGAGCAGTTCTTC
TRBJ1-1	few	TRBV20-1	TRBD1	CSAQDPTGMNTEAFF	TGCAGTGCTCAGGATCCGACAGGGATGAACACTGAAGCTTTCTTT
TRBJ2-7	few	TRBV20-1	-	CSAKGEAGSGLEQYF	TGCAGTGCTAAGGGGGAGGCGGGCAGTGGCTTGGAGCAGTACTTC
TRBJ1-3	few	TRBV21-1	-	CASSKLLGCSGNTIYF	TGTGCCAGCAGCAAACTGCTAGGGTGCTCTGGAAACACCATATATTTT
TRBJ2-3	few	TRBV20-1	TRBD2	CSARPAGSTDTQYF	TGCAGTGCTAGGCCAGCGGGGAGCACAGATACGCAGTATTTT
TRBJ2-5	-	TRBV25-1	-	CASSDRGVGTQYF	TGTGCCAGCAGTGACAGGGGCGTCGGGACCCAGTACTTC
TRBJ2-3	few	TRBV6-2/TRBV6-3	-	CASRPQTILGTDTQYF	TGTGCCAGCAGACCCCAGACCATCCTGGGCACAGATACGCAGTATTTT
TRBJ2-3	-	TRBV4-3	-	CASSQVTASSTDTQYF	TGCGCCAGCAGCCAAGTGACAGCGTCGAGCACAGATACGCAGTATTTT